These T cell receptor beta chains were read from a single sample in a study of blood T cell repertoires in COVID-19. Generated by immunoSEQ multiplex PCR, the TCRdb table keeps only in-frame clones and is missing some. The sample has about 490,000 clones, approximately 85% seen once; the top ten hold approximately 3.4%. The sample was peripheral blood. Receptors were obtained from a human donor in a cohort sampled during active COVID-19. Both conserved end residues are part of each CDR3. A D gene is named only where the DNA matches it firmly. Rows may omit the clone size; those that give it use once, few, many or a size class.

>.|.|TRBJ1-3|TRBV5-5
TGTGCCAGCAGCTTCGAAGGGAGTGCTGGAAACACCATATATTTT
CASSFEGSAGNTIYF
>TRBD1|.|TRBJ1-6|TRBV19
TGTGCCAGTAGTATTTCAGGGGGACAGAATTCACCCCTCCACTTT
CASSISGGQNSPLHF
>.|.|TRBJ2-7|TRBV6-1
TGTGCCAGCAGGCTTGAAGGGGCCAGCTCCTACGAGCAGTACTTC
CASRLEGASSYEQYF
>TRBD1|.|TRBJ1-2|TRBV9
TGTGCCAGCAGCCCGGGGGGACAGGGACAAAACTATGGCTACACCTTC
CASSPGGQGQNYGYTF
>.|.|TRBJ1-2|TRBV28
TGTGCCAGCAGCTCCCGAGGGTTCTATGGCTACACCTTC
CASSSRGFYGYTF
>TRBD1|.|TRBJ1-1|TRBV25-1
TGTGCCAGCAGTGACCCTACGACAGGGGGCACTGAAGCTTTCTTT
CASSDPTTGGTEAFF
>.|.|TRBJ2-1|TRBV11-3
TGTGCCAGCAGCTACACTAGTTTCGATGAGCAGTTCTTC
CASSYTSFDEQFF
>.|few|TRBJ1-1|TRBV10-3
TGTGCCATCAGTGCCGTAGGGGCAGGGGACACTGAAGCTTTCTTT
CAISAVGAGDTEAFF
>TRBD2|.|TRBJ2-1|TRBV30
TGTGCCTGGAGGGACAGACAAGCGGGAGCGTTGTCCTACAATGAGCAGTTCTTC
CAWRDRQAGALSYNEQFF
>.|.|TRBJ1-5|TRBV30
TGTGCCTGGAGTACAGCCTATAATCAGCCCCAGCATTTT
CAWSTAYNQPQHF
>TRBD2|.|TRBJ2-3|TRBV7-8
TGTGCCAGCAGCGATCGGACTAGCGATGATACGCAGTATTTT
CASSDRTSDDTQYF
>TRBD2|few|TRBJ2-3|TRBV11-3
TGTGCCAGCAGCTTTTCGGCGGTGGGACTAGCGGGCACAGATACGCAGTATTTT
CASSFSAVGLAGTDTQYF
>TRBD1|few|TRBJ2-2|TRBV27
TGTGCCAGCAGCAAGGACAGGGCGACCGGGGAGCTGTTTTTT
CASSKDRATGELFF
>TRBD1|.|TRBJ2-5|TRBV30
TGTGCCTGGGCGGGACAGGGAGACCAAGAGACCCAGTACTTC
CAWAGQGDQETQYF
>.|.|TRBJ2-2|TRBV18
TGTGCCAGCTCACTTTTCTCGGCGGGAAACACCGGGGAGCTGTTTTTT
CASSLFSAGNTGELFF
>.|.|TRBJ1-2|TRBV25-1
TGTGCCAGCAGTGAATATTGGGGGGACTATGGCTACACCTTC
CASSEYWGDYGYTF
>TRBD1|.|TRBJ2-1|TRBV9
TGTGCCAGCAGCATCGGACAGGGCGCCTACAATGAGCAGTTCTTC
CASSIGQGAYNEQFF
>.|few|TRBJ2-1|TRBV12-3/TRBV12-4
TGTGCCAGCAGCCTAAGCGGTAGCTATGAGCAGTTCTTC
CASSLSGSYEQFF
>TRBD1|once|TRBJ1-2|TRBV5-1
TGCGCCAGCAGCTTGGCTCCCGGGACAGGGTTTGGCTACACCTTC
CASSLAPGTGFGYTF
>TRBD1|.|TRBJ2-7|TRBV5-1
TGCGCCAGCAGCGTGCCGGGACAGGGGGCCTACGAGCAGTACTTC
CASSVPGQGAYEQYF
>.|.|TRBJ1-1|TRBV24-1
TGTGCCACGGCCGCACGGGACAACGCGAACACTGAAGCTTTCTTT
CATAARDNANTEAFF
>.|.|TRBJ2-7|TRBV3-1/TRBV3-2
TGTGCCAGCAGCTCCACACCCTCCTACGAGCAGTACTTC
CASSSTPSYEQYF
>.|.|TRBJ1-5|TRBV2
TGTGCCAGCAGTGAAGTCTCAGGTATCAATCAGCCCCAGCATTTT
CASSEVSGINQPQHF
>TRBD1|.|TRBJ2-7|TRBV28
TGTGCCAGCAACCGTCCGGGACAGGGCCTTTACGAGCAGTACTTC
CASNRPGQGLYEQYF
>TRBD2|.|TRBJ2-7|TRBV14
TGTGCCACGATAGCGGGGGGGCCCCCCAACTACGAGCAGTACTTC
CATIAGGPPNYEQYF
>.|.|TRBJ1-4|TRBV5-1
TGCGCCAGCAGGACAGACTTTACAACTAATGAAAAACTGTTTTTT
CASRTDFTTNEKLFF
>.|.|TRBJ1-6|TRBV21-1
TGTGCCAGCACCCCTCGCTACGAGACAGAACTATTCTTCTATAATTCACCCCTCCACTTT
CASTPRYETELFFYNSPLHF
>TRBD1|.|TRBJ2-1|TRBV24-1
TGTGCCACCAGTGATGACAGGGGAAATGAGCAGTTCTTC
CATSDDRGNEQFF
>TRBD1|.|TRBJ2-7|TRBV15
TGTGCCACCAGCGCCGACTCCGGGACAGGCCGACTCCGGAACTTC
CATSADSGTGRLRNF
>.|.|TRBJ2-7|TRBV19
TGTGCCAGTAGGGGGGGAAGCTCCTACGAGCAGTACTTC
CASRGGSSYEQYF
>.|.|TRBJ2-5|TRBV20-1
TGCAGTGCTAGTGAGGGGCTAAGGACCCAGTACTTC
CSASEGLRTQYF
>TRBD2|.|TRBJ2-1|TRBV7-9
TGTGCCAGCAGCCGCGGACTAGCGGGAGGTGAGCAGTTCTTC
CASSRGLAGGEQFF
>.|many|TRBJ2-3|TRBV7-9
TGTGCCAGCAGCCCCCCCTACCGGAGTCAGAACCCAGATACGCAGTATTTT
CASSPPYRSQNPDTQYF
>TRBD1|.|TRBJ2-2|TRBV6-5
TGTGCCAGCGCCAGACAGGGGGCCGACACCGGGGAGCTGTTTTTT
CASARQGADTGELFF
>.|few|TRBJ1-4|TRBV7-2
TGTGCCACTACCAACAGGGTCAATAATGAAAAACTGTTTTTT
CATTNRVNNEKLFF
>TRBD1|.|TRBJ2-2|TRBV25-1
TGTGCCAGCAGTGAATATCCTCCGGGACAGGGTAGTTCCGGGGAGCTGTTTTTT
CASSEYPPGQGSSGELFF
>TRBD2|.|TRBJ2-7|TRBV6-2/TRBV6-3
TGTGCCAGCAGCTCGAGAGCGGGGGCATCCTACGAGCAGTACTTC
CASSSRAGASYEQYF
>.|.|TRBJ1-2|TRBV19
TGTGCCAGTAGTGGCTTAAACTATGGCTACACCTTC
CASSGLNYGYTF
>.|.|TRBJ1-2|TRBV29-1
TGCAGCGTCCTTGAACGGGGGAATGGCTACACCTTC
CSVLERGNGYTF
>TRBD1|.|TRBJ2-7|TRBV18
TGTGCCAGCTCACCACCAATCGGGACAGGGGGCGCCTCCTACGAGCAGTACTTC
CASSPPIGTGGASYEQYF
>TRBD2|.|TRBJ2-3|TRBV19
TGTGCCAGTAGTATCAGCGGGAGGGTCACAGATACGCAGTATTTT
CASSISGRVTDTQYF
>TRBD2|few|TRBJ2-1|TRBV5-1
TGCGCCAGCAGCCCACCACCCTTCCGGGGGGAGGGGCAGTTCTTC
CASSPPPFRGEGQFF
>.|.|TRBJ2-7|TRBV28
TGTGCCAGCAGTTTACGGAGGGGTTACGAGCAGTACTTC
CASSLRRGYEQYF
>.|.|TRBJ2-6|TRBV30
TGTGCCCACCAAAGCACTGGGGCCAACGTCCTGACTTTC
CAHQSTGANVLTF
>.|.|TRBJ2-3|TRBV25-1
TGTGCCAGCAGTGAAATGGGCTTAGATACGCAGTATTTT
CASSEMGLDTQYF
>TRBD1|.|TRBJ1-2|TRBV10-3
TGTGCCATCAGTGAGTCGAGAGGGGGCAACTATGGCTACACCTTC
CAISESRGGNYGYTF
>.|few|TRBJ1-1|TRBV12-3/TRBV12-4
TGTGCCAGCAGGCTCAGGGGGAACACTGAAGCTTTCTTT
CASRLRGNTEAFF
>.|.|TRBJ1-5|TRBV6-1
TGTGCCAGCAGTGAAGTGGCCTCTAATCAGCCCCAGCATTTT
CASSEVASNQPQHF
>.|.|TRBJ1-4|TRBV6-2/TRBV6-3
TGTGCCAGCAGTTACGGTCTCCCGGCTAATGAAAAACTGTTTTTT
CASSYGLPANEKLFF
>.|.|TRBJ2-4|TRBV6-2/TRBV6-3
TGTGCCAGCAGCAATGGACAGTTCGCCAAAAACATTCAGTACTTC
CASSNGQFAKNIQYF
>TRBD2|.|TRBJ2-1|TRBV28
TGTGCCAGCAGTTCGGCCTCTCGCGGGAGTATACGGTTCTTC
CASSSASRGSIRFF
>.|once|TRBJ2-1|TRBV24-1
TGTGCCACCAGTACGCGCAATGAGCAGTTCTTC
CATSTRNEQFF
>.|.|TRBJ1-5|TRBV4-2
TGTGCCAGCAGCCAAGATGTAAATCAGCCCCAGCATTTT
CASSQDVNQPQHF
>.|once|TRBJ2-3|TRBV30
TGTGCCTGGAGACTAGTTCTGACAGATACGCAGTATTTT
CAWRLVLTDTQYF
>TRBD1|once|TRBJ1-2|TRBV4-3
TGCGCCAGCAGCCAAGGAGGGGACAGGGAGCTCTATGGCTACACCTTC
CASSQGGDRELYGYTF
>.|.|TRBJ1-5|TRBV28
TGTGCCAGCAGTCCTCCACCGATTGTGGCTCAGCCCCAGCATTTT
CASSPPPIVAQPQHF
>TRBD1|.|TRBJ2-7|TRBV7-7
TGTGCTAGCAGCCCCGGACAGGGCTACGAGCAGTACTTC
CASSPGQGYEQYF
>.|.|TRBJ1-4|TRBV18
TGTGCCAGCTCACGAACAGGGACACGCCAGGGAATGGTGTTTTTT
CASSRTGTRQGMVFF
>.|.|TRBJ1-1|TRBV19
TGTGCCAGTACGAATCGAGGGTCGAACACTGAAGCTTTCTTT
CASTNRGSNTEAFF
>.|.|TRBJ1-4|TRBV5-1
TGCGCCAGCAGCTTGCGACCGGGACTGATTACTAATGAAAAACTGTTTTTT
CASSLRPGLITNEKLFF